This is a list of T cell receptor beta chains from one sample in a study of liver allograft versus peripheral blood T cells. Using its own MiXCR run on the reads, TCRdb lists one record per CDR3 protein. Seen here are 1,900 or so distinct CDR3 sequences, approximately 20% observed once, and the top ten hold about 61%. These receptors were collected from a human patient who had a liver transplant. These T cells may partly come from the graft donor. Each CDR3 is given with its conserved first and last residue. Each record gives: clone size, V gene, J gene, D gene, CDR3 DNA, CDR3 protein. D genes are given only for firm matches. Expanded clones are given a class, and other clones once, few, many or no size at all.

medium-sized	TRBV5-6	TRBJ2-7	-	TGTGCCAGCAGCTCCACAAATGACGGATTTTACGAGCAGTACTTC	CASSSTNDGFYEQYF
few	TRBV27	TRBJ2-1	-	TGTGCCAGCAGTTTGGACTACCGGGAGCTCTACAATGAGCAGTTCTTC	CASSLDYRELYNEQFF
many	TRBV10-3	TRBJ1-5	-	TGTGCCATCAGTGCAGGGGGCAATCAGCCCCAGCATTTT	CAISAGGNQPQHF
medium-sized	TRBV19	TRBJ2-3	TRBD2	TGTGCCAGTAGTATGTATCTAGCGGGCACAGATACGCAGTATTTT	CASSMYLAGTDTQYF
many	TRBV6-6	TRBJ1-5	TRBD1	TGTGCCAGCAGTTACTCGCACAGGACAGGGACCCAGCATTTT	CASSYSHRTGTQHF
few	TRBV12-5	TRBJ2-7	TRBD1	TGTGCTAGTGGTGAACAGGGGGCCGCCTACGAGCAGTACTTC	CASGEQGAAYEQYF
few	TRBV15	TRBJ1-2	TRBD1	TGTGCCACCAGCATCGACAGGGGTCCTTATGGCTACACCTTC	CATSIDRGPYGYTF
few	TRBV12-3/TRBV12-4	TRBJ2-3	TRBD1	TGTGCCAGCACAGGACAGGGGGCGAAGAGTCGCACAGATACGCAGTATTTT	CASTGQGAKSRTDTQYF
-	TRBV19	TRBJ1-2	-	TGTGCCAGTAGTATAGGCGGAGAGAGCGGCTACACCTTC	CASSIGGESGYTF
medium-sized	TRBV5-5	TRBJ1-2	-	TGTGCCAGCAGCTTGTGGGGCTCGGAGCAGGGATACTATGGCTACACCTTC	CASSLWGSEQGYYGYTF
-	TRBV20-1	TRBJ2-7	TRBD1	TGCAGTGCTAGAGGACAGGGGGGAGGCTACGAGCAGTACTTC	CSARGQGGGYEQYF
-	TRBV4-1	TRBJ2-7	-	TGCGCCAGCAGCCAAGTTGACCCCTCCTACGAGCAGTACTTC	CASSQVDPSYEQYF
-	TRBV20-1	TRBJ2-7	-	TGCAGTGCGCAGGGTTTAGGATACGAGCAGTACTTC	CSAQGLGYEQYF
medium-sized	TRBV9	TRBJ1-2	-	TGTGCCAGCAGCGAACAGAGTACCTATGGCTACACCTTC	CASSEQSTYGYTF
-	TRBV20-1	TRBJ2-7	-	TGCAGTGCTAGAGCGGGCGGGGAGACAGGTGCAGCCTACGAGCAGTACTTC	CSARAGGETGAAYEQYF
many	TRBV6-5	TRBJ1-6	-	TGTGCCAGCAGTTATAGGGGAAATTCACCCCTCCACTTT	CASSYRGNSPLHF
medium-sized	TRBV6-2/TRBV6-3	TRBJ2-6	-	TGTGCCAGCAGCAACCATGCCTCTGGGGCCAACGTCCTGACTTTC	CASSNHASGANVLTF
medium-sized	TRBV29-1	TRBJ1-1	-	TGCAGCGTCGCGGCCGGACGGAGGGGAGCTTTCTTT	CSVAAGRRGAFF
medium-sized	TRBV7-9	TRBJ1-5	-	TGTGCCAGCAGCAGCTACAATCAGCCCCAGCATTTT	CASSSYNQPQHF
-	TRBV27	TRBJ2-3	-	TGTGCCAGCAGTTTAACACAACGCACAGATACGCAGTATTTT	CASSLTQRTDTQYF
medium-sized	TRBV5-4	TRBJ1-2	-	TGTGCCAGCCTCCCTGACGCGGGAGGTTATGGCTACACCTTC	CASLPDAGGYGYTF
many	TRBV6-6	TRBJ2-7	-	TGTGCCAGCAGTTACTCACAGGGTCTCGACGAGCAGTACTTC	CASSYSQGLDEQYF
once	TRBV5-4	TRBJ2-7	-	TGTGCCAGCAGCTTGGGGAGGGATGGAAAGCAGTACTTC	CASSLGRDGKQYF
-	TRBV2	TRBJ1-4	-	TGTGCCAGCAGTCCCCTCTTGACAGTGGGTAATGAAAAACTGTTTTTT	CASSPLLTVGNEKLFF
medium-sized	TRBV20-1	TRBJ1-1	-	TGCAGTGCAAACACAGGGATTGTATCTGAAGCTTTCTTT	CSANTGIVSEAFF
medium-sized	TRBV19	TRBJ1-4	TRBD1	TGTGCCATTCCGGACAGGGGACGTGAAAAACTGTTTTTT	CAIPDRGREKLFF
few	TRBV7-9	TRBJ2-1	TRBD2	TGTGCCAGCAGCTTAGCGCCCAGCGGGATATACAATGAGCAGTTCTTC	CASSLAPSGIYNEQFF
medium-sized	TRBV19	TRBJ2-7	-	TGTGCCAGTAGTGGGGGTCCAAGCTCCTACGAGCAGTACTTC	CASSGGPSSYEQYF
medium-sized	TRBV27	TRBJ2-1	TRBD2	TGTGCCAGCAGTTTTCAAGGACGAGCGGGAGTCAATGAGCAGTTCTTC	CASSFQGRAGVNEQFF
medium-sized	TRBV10-3	TRBJ2-7	TRBD1	TGTGCCATCAATCCGGGACAGGGGTCCTACGAGCAGTACTTC	CAINPGQGSYEQYF
-	TRBV30	TRBJ1-2	-	TGTGCCTGGGGTTCCGGGACCTATTGGGATGGCTACACCTTC	CAWGSGTYWDGYTF
many	TRBV7-2	TRBJ2-7	-	TGTGCCAGCAGCTTAGTGACATTCACCATGGGAGAGCAGTACTTC	CASSLVTFTMGEQYF
few	TRBV29-1	TRBJ1-1	TRBD1	TGCAGCGTCCCGACAGGGACCACTGAAGCTTTCTTT	CSVPTGTTEAFF
few	TRBV6-1	TRBJ2-3	-	TGTGCCAGCAGTGAACGCCGCACAGATACGCAGTATTTT	CASSERRTDTQYF
-	TRBV12-3/TRBV12-4	TRBJ2-3	TRBD2	TGTGCCAGTAGCTTAGGAGGAACTAGCGGGGGGCATTTT	CASSLGGTSGGHF
few	TRBV27	TRBJ2-1	-	TGTGCCAGCAGTCGCCCCCTCTTTGGAGCCACCAATGAGCAGTTCTTC	CASSRPLFGATNEQFF
-	TRBV10-3	TRBJ2-6	-	TGTGCCATCAGTGAGGGCTGGAGCTCTGGGGCCAACATCCTGACTTTC	CAISEGWSSGANILTF
medium-sized	TRBV6-1	TRBJ2-7	-	TGTGCCAGCAGTGAGGGACTCTCCTACGAGCAGTACTTC	CASSEGLSYEQYF
large	TRBV6-2/TRBV6-3	TRBJ1-1	-	TGTGCCAGCAGTCGGGACAATCCGCTCATGAACACTGAAGCTTTCTTT	CASSRDNPLMNTEAFF
medium-sized	TRBV27	TRBJ2-7	TRBD2	TGTGCCAGCAGTTTCGTCGGGGGGAATTACGAGCAGTACTTC	CASSFVGGNYEQYF
medium-sized	TRBV6-5	TRBJ1-2	TRBD1	TGTGCCAGCAGTTGGACAGGCGAGTCCTATGGCTACACCTTC	CASSWTGESYGYTF
-	TRBV27	TRBJ2-7	TRBD2	TGTGCCAGCAGACCTTCCGGGACTAGCGACGAGCAGTACTTC	CASRPSGTSDEQYF
-	TRBV6-5	TRBJ2-1	-	TGTGCCAGCAGTTACTTTCGGACTGGCAATGAGCAGTTCTTC	CASSYFRTGNEQFF
medium-sized	TRBV27	TRBJ1-2	TRBD1	TGTGCCAGCAGTTTCTCCGGGACAGGGGAGGAAGGCTATGGCTACACCTTC	CASSFSGTGEEGYGYTF
many	TRBV30	TRBJ1-2	TRBD1	TGTGCCTGGAATTTCAGGGGGCTTGACTATGGCTACACCTTC	CAWNFRGLDYGYTF
medium-sized	TRBV24-1	TRBJ1-2	-	TGTGCCACCAGTGACCAGCGGCAGGGTTTCTATGGCTACACCTTC	CATSDQRQGFYGYTF
medium-sized	TRBV6-5	TRBJ2-7	-	TGTGCCAGCAGTTACTCGGGGACAGAGCAGTACTTC	CASSYSGTEQYF